This is a list of T cell receptor beta chains from one sample in a study of PD-1 blockade in classical Hodgkin lymphoma. Produced via immunoSEQ multiplex PCR; TCRdb's table is partial and in-frame only. The data contain about 29,000 clones, around 70% of them singletons. The sample consisted of peripheral blood mononuclear cells (PBMCs), taken before the second cycle of nivolumab. The receptors derive from a human donor with classical Hodgkin lymphoma. CDR3s leave out the opening cysteine and the closing phenylalanine or tryptophan. Clone size is stated in some rows and not others, as once, few, many or a class when expanded.

j_call v_call clone_size cdr3_aa
TRBJ1-1 TRBV5-4 - ASSLGGGITEAF
TRBJ1-1 TRBV6-5 - ASSRQGEAF
TRBJ2-5 TRBV7-2 - ASSLENGVQY
TRBJ1-2 TRBV6-6 - ASSYGGANYGYT
TRBJ1-2 TRBV5-1 few ASSGTGATNYGYT
TRBJ2-1 TRBV9 - ASSGMTGTYNEQF
TRBJ2-1 TRBV5-4 - ASSSGLAGVLYNEQF
TRBJ1-5 TRBV5-6 - ASSLSSSQPQH
TRBJ2-1 TRBV29-1 - SVEGTQIVGNEQF
TRBJ2-3 TRBV27 - ASRYMEGTDTQY
TRBJ1-5 TRBV19 - ASSIVVEQPQH
TRBJ2-3 TRBV27 - ASSLSGGDTQY
TRBJ2-1 TRBV28 few ASSFLLAGGEDNEQF
TRBJ2-7 TRBV21-1 once ASSTSPAGVFYEQY
TRBJ2-1 TRBV18 once ASSPLGLAPF
TRBJ2-5 TRBV7-6 - ASSLGLAETQETQY
TRBJ2-3 TRBV28 - ASSPPSGGGSTDTQY
TRBJ2-1 TRBV27 - ASSRGSGARTYNEQF
TRBJ2-3 TRBV9 - ASSVGQGGTDTQY
TRBJ2-7 TRBV7-9 - ASSRSQGSSYEQY
TRBJ1-2 TRBV4-1 - ASSQATAPNYGYT
TRBJ1-6 TRBV5-1 - ASSFLEGSSNSPLH
TRBJ2-7 TRBV4-1 - ASSQGYGRANPYEQY
TRBJ1-5 TRBV30 - AWSAGVDQPQH
TRBJ1-2 TRBV7-9 - ASSTWGQGDGYT
TRBJ1-5 TRBV19 - ASSIVGRPQH